The clone carrying this TCR beta chain was observed a few times. What it binds is unknown. The Oncomine TCR Beta short-read assay was applied to DNA of cultured CD4+ T cells. A single record per CDR3 protein comes from TCRdb applying MiXCR to the PCR reads. Here the sample spans some 15,000 distinct CDR3 sequences, about 38% being singletons. The data belong to a study of vaccination and CD4 T cells after COVID-19. Study-level background: Post-COVID specimens were obtained a median about 97 days after diagnosis (range 35 to 161). Overlapping SARS-CoV-2, HCoV-NL63, HCoV-OC43 and HCoV-229E spike peptides were used to stimulate cells. The control cultures got either a CEFX pool, an HIV-1 Nef pool, or no peptide at all.

Treatment in this sample: approximately nine-day PBMC culture with coronavirus spike peptide pools or control peptides (ViraFEST assay). Following culture for around eleven days, CD4+ T cells were isolated by negative selection. Germline CDR1 SNHLY, CDR2 FYNNEI. This CDR3 is built from 14 residues. V lost 3 bases, J lost 0 bases, and 6 bases lay in between. This sequence originates from a human donor who had recovered from COVID-19. Sequences were obtained from CD4+ T cells from blood, cultured in vitro. This rearrangement joins TRBV2 to TRBJ1-5; D unresolved. The CDR3 DNA reads as TGTGCCAGCAGTGACGTCCTTAGCAATCAGCCCCAGCATTTT. Translation gives CASSDVLSNQPQHF.